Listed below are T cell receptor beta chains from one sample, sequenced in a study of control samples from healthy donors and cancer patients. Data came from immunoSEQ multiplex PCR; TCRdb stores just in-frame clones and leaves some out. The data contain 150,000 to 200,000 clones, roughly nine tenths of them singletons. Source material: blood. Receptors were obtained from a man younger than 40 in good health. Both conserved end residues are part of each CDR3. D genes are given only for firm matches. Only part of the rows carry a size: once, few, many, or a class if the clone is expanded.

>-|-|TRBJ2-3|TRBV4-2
CASSQEGTPSTDTQYF
TGTGCCAGCAGCCAGGAGGGGACCCCTAGCACAGATACGCAGTATTTT
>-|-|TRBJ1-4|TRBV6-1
CASSDTAPGEKLFF
TGTGCCAGCAGTGACACAGCCCCCGGCGAAAAACTGTTTTTT
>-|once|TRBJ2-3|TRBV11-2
CASSLVGTPDTQYF
TGTGCCAGCAGCTTAGTGGGGACTCCAGATACGCAGTATTTT
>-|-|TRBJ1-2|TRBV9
CASSVGGLGYGYTF
TGTGCCAGCAGCGTGGGGGGATTAGGATATGGCTACACCTTC
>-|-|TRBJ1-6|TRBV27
CATSPSGGSWAPLHF
TGTGCCACCAGCCCTTCGGGGGGGAGCTGGGCACCCCTCCACTTT
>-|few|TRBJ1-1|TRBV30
CAWSVHRASGAFF
TGTGCCTGGAGTGTACACAGGGCCAGCGGAGCTTTCTTT
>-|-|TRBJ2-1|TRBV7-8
CASSPRTGTYNEQFF
TGTGCCAGCAGTCCACGAACGGGCACCTACAATGAGCAGTTCTTC
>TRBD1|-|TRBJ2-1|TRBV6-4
CASKGQGTKQFF
TGTGCCAGCAAGGGACAGGGGACGAAGCAGTTCTTC
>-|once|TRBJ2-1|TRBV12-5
CASGQRGGDEQFF
TGTGCTAGTGGTCAACGGGGAGGAGATGAGCAGTTCTTC
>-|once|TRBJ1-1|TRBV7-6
CASSLGIRTANTEAFF
TGTGCCAGCAGCTTGGGGATCCGGACAGCGAACACTGAAGCTTTCTTT
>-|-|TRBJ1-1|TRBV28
CASVNRVNTEAFF
TGTGCCAGCGTTAACAGGGTAAACACTGAAGCTTTCTTT
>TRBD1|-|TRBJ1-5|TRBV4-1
CASSQGTGTYSNQPQHF
TGCGCCAGCAGCCAAGGGACAGGGACGTATAGCAATCAGCCCCAGCATTTT
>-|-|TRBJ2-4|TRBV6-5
CASIRTSVGGGIQYF
TGTGCCAGCATCCGAACCAGTGTGGGGGGTGGCATTCAGTACTTC
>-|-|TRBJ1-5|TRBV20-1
CSASRGANQPQHF
TGCAGTGCTAGTCGAGGAGCTAATCAGCCCCAGCATTTT
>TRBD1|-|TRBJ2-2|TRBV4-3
CASSPRRTGGGTGELFF
TGCGCCAGCAGCCCAAGAAGGACAGGGGGAGGCACCGGGGAGCTGTTTTTT
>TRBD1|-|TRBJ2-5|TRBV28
CASSFLRGQPPQETQYF
TGTGCCAGCAGTTTTCTCCGGGGACAGCCTCCACAAGAGACCCAGTACTTC
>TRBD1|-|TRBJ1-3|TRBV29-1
CSVKRGTGGNTIYF
TGCAGCGTCAAAAGGGGGACAGGGGGAAACACCATATATTTT
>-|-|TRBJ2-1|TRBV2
CASSEWGKQFF
TGTGCCAGCAGTGAATGGGGTAAGCAGTTCTTC
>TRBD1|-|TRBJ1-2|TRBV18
CASSPQSGTGVDGYTF
TGTGCCAGCTCACCACAATCCGGGACAGGCGTAGACGGCTACACCTTC
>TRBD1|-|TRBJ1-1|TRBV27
CASSLGGQGARVVTEAFF
TGTGCCAGCAGTCTCGGGGGACAGGGGGCGCGGGTGGTTACTGAAGCTTTCTTT
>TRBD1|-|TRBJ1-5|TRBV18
CASSPWQGGDQPQHF
TGTGCCAGCTCACCTTGGCAGGGGGGAGATCAGCCCCAGCATTTT
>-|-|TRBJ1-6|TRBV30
CAWRRGNSPLHF
TGTGCCTGGAGGAGGGGGAATTCACCCCTCCACTTT
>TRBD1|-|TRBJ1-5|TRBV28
CASSLGRGRQPQHF
TGTGCCAGCAGTTTAGGCAGGGGGCGACAGCCCCAGCATTTT